This T cell receptor (beta chain) came from a study of cytomegalovirus exposure and HLA in healthy donors. Broader study findings: V- and J-gene trimming in TCR beta was tied to a missense DCLRE1C variant by an analysis performed later. As was reported, the classifier diagnosed cytomegalovirus status with high specificity and sensitivity.

PCR used 60 Vbeta primers and 13 Jbeta primers. Some clones are missing from TCRdb's copy, which holds only in-frame ones; the method was immunoSEQ multiplex PCR. The sample has over 120,000 clones; less than 10% are singletons. Nominally healthy donors were sampled, though unrecorded immune exposures were likely. The germline V gene encodes CDR1 SGHRS and CDR2 YFSETQ. V shed 2 bases and J 2 bases; nucleotides not matched to a gene: 3. The CDR3 has 14 residues. This clone turned up a few times. Its cognate antigen is unknown. This TCR came from a middle-aged man in good health and CMV-seronegative. Sequenced material: PBMCs. The rearrangement uses TRBV5-1 and TRBJ2-5, with TRBD2 matching 7 bases. In DNA form, the CDR3 reads TGCGCCAGCAGCTTAACTAGCGCTCAAGAGACCCAGTACTTC. Amino acid sequence: CASSLTSAQETQYF.